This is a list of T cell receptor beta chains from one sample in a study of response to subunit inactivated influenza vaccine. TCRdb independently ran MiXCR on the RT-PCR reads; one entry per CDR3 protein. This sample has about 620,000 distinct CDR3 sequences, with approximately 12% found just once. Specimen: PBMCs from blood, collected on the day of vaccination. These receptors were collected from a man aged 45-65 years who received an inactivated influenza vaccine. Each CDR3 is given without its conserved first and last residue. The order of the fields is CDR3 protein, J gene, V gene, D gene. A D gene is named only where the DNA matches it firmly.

CDR3aa: ASSPTSALSTDTQY
j_gene: TRBJ2-3
v_gene: TRBV7-9
d_gene: TRBD2

CDR3aa: ASSQDTSGSPPGELF
j_gene: TRBJ2-2
v_gene: TRBV4-2
d_gene: TRBD2

CDR3aa: ASSTRDSSYNEQF
j_gene: TRBJ2-1
v_gene: TRBV5-5
d_gene: TRBD1

CDR3aa: ASSVAGEQY
j_gene: TRBJ2-7
v_gene: TRBV12-3/TRBV12-4
d_gene: .

CDR3aa: SARIDGNYGYT
j_gene: TRBJ1-2
v_gene: TRBV20-1
d_gene: .

CDR3aa: ASRTTSNQPQH
j_gene: TRBJ1-5
v_gene: TRBV6-2/TRBV6-3
d_gene: .

CDR3aa: ASSPEIGTQY
j_gene: TRBJ2-3
v_gene: TRBV7-2
d_gene: .

CDR3aa: ASSWGQGHDEQY
j_gene: TRBJ2-7
v_gene: TRBV5-1
d_gene: TRBD1

CDR3aa: AIGQGRADTQY
j_gene: TRBJ2-3
v_gene: TRBV10-3
d_gene: TRBD1

CDR3aa: ASSQGAGIGDNEQF
j_gene: TRBJ2-1
v_gene: TRBV3-1
d_gene: .

CDR3aa: SASRRGVYNEQF
j_gene: TRBJ2-1
v_gene: TRBV20-1
d_gene: TRBD2

CDR3aa: ASGNRGTGELF
j_gene: TRBJ2-2
v_gene: TRBV12-5
d_gene: TRBD1

CDR3aa: VLGGLMDNSPLH
j_gene: TRBJ1-6
v_gene: TRBV27
d_gene: .

CDR3aa: ATSRRVGELF
j_gene: TRBJ2-2
v_gene: TRBV15
d_gene: .

CDR3aa: ASSPGNMNTEAF
j_gene: TRBJ1-1
v_gene: TRBV3-1
d_gene: .

CDR3aa: ATSNLGGNYGYT
j_gene: TRBJ1-2
v_gene: TRBV15
d_gene: .

CDR3aa: AISDRDTEAF
j_gene: TRBJ1-1
v_gene: TRBV10-3
d_gene: .